This TCR beta chain is from a study of response to subunit inactivated influenza vaccine. Study-wide results and caveats: Seasonal influenza vaccination, on each occasion, was suggested by the authors to recruit few new T cells.

Between the trimmed V and J ends, which lost 5 bases and 0 bases, there was a span of 15 bases. The germline gives CDR1 SGHRS, CDR2 YFSETQ. The CDR3 extends over 15 amino acids. This clonotype was counted a few times. The antigen remains undetermined. In TCRdb, the RT-PCR reads were re-called with MiXCR into one record per CDR3 protein. The sample lists approximately 570,000 distinct CDR3 sequences, approximately 7.1% seen once, with about an eighth in the top ten. The source was PBMCs from blood, collected about 23 months after vaccination. This receptor was identified in a man in his fifties or sixties who received an inactivated influenza vaccine. This chain joins TRBV5-1 and TRBJ2-7, with D possibly being TRBD1 (6 bases). The CDR3 protein is CASSRTGQTSYEQYF. The CDR3 DNA follows: TGCGCCAGCAGTAGGACGGGACAAACCTCCTACGAGCAGTACTTC.